The rows below give T cell receptor beta chains drawn from one sample of a study of beta chain features in type 1 diabetes. Clones were sequenced by immunoSEQ multiplex PCR, and TCRdb holds only the in-frame ones, with some missing. The sample holds around 690,000 clones, around 12% seen once. The sequenced material came from naive CD4+ T cells from blood. Every receptor here comes from a man aged 25-40 years with type 1 diabetes. CDR3s include the opening cysteine and the closing phenylalanine or tryptophan. A D gene is named only where the DNA matches it firmly. Clone size, where shown, is once, few, many, or a class for clones that have expanded.

clone size: -
V gene: TRBV7-3
D gene: -
J gene: TRBJ1-1
CDR3 protein: CASSLYGGMEAFF
CDR3 DNA: TGTGCCAGCAGCTTATACGGGGGCATGGAAGCTTTCTTT

clone size: -
V gene: TRBV25-1
D gene: TRBD1
J gene: TRBJ2-3
CDR3 protein: CASSEYGQGVTDTQYF
CDR3 DNA: TGTGCCAGCAGTGAATACGGGCAGGGGGTCACAGATACGCAGTATTTT

clone size: few
V gene: TRBV7-2
D gene: -
J gene: TRBJ1-4
CDR3 protein: CASRAQGAVGKLFF
CDR3 DNA: TGTGCCAGCAGAGCACAGGGAGCCGTCGGAAAACTGTTTTTT

clone size: -
V gene: TRBV28
D gene: -
J gene: TRBJ2-1
CDR3 protein: CASSNPQLPYNEQFF
CDR3 DNA: TGTGCCAGCAGTAACCCCCAGCTCCCCTACAATGAGCAGTTCTTC

clone size: -
V gene: TRBV4-3
D gene: TRBD2
J gene: TRBJ2-3
CDR3 protein: CASSQDSMSGGRQDTQYF
CDR3 DNA: TGCGCCAGCAGCCAAGATTCCATGAGCGGGGGGCGGCAAGATACGCAGTATTTT

clone size: -
V gene: TRBV18
D gene: TRBD1
J gene: TRBJ2-7
CDR3 protein: CASSPPGQGYYEQYF
CDR3 DNA: TGTGCCAGCTCACCCCCGGGACAGGGCTACTACGAGCAGTACTTC

clone size: -
V gene: TRBV28
D gene: -
J gene: TRBJ1-4
CDR3 protein: CASSPGLRSDSNEKLFF
CDR3 DNA: TGTGCCAGCAGTCCCGGACTCCGCTCAGACTCTAATGAAAAACTGTTTTTT

clone size: -
V gene: TRBV7-9
D gene: TRBD1
J gene: TRBJ2-2
CDR3 protein: CASSSGQGNTGELFF
CDR3 DNA: TGTGCCAGCAGCTCGGGACAGGGGAACACCGGGGAGCTGTTTTTT

clone size: few
V gene: TRBV4-3
D gene: -
J gene: TRBJ2-5
CDR3 protein: CASSQEPGKGETQYF
CDR3 DNA: TGCGCCAGCAGCCAAGAGCCAGGAAAGGGGGAGACCCAGTACTTC

clone size: -
V gene: TRBV27
D gene: TRBD2
J gene: TRBJ2-2
CDR3 protein: CASTPGLAGGRGTGELFF
CDR3 DNA: TGTGCCAGCACACCGGGACTAGCGGGGGGGCGTGGCACCGGGGAGCTGTTTTTT

clone size: few
V gene: TRBV29-1
D gene: TRBD1
J gene: TRBJ2-3
CDR3 protein: CSAQQGDADTQYF
CDR3 DNA: TGCAGCGCTCAACAGGGGGACGCAGATACGCAGTATTTT

clone size: few
V gene: TRBV29-1
D gene: -
J gene: TRBJ2-5
CDR3 protein: CSVVAWLGQETQYF
CDR3 DNA: TGCAGCGTTGTAGCTTGGTTGGGACAAGAGACCCAGTACTTC

clone size: -
V gene: TRBV27
D gene: -
J gene: TRBJ1-6
CDR3 protein: CASRNEGMGRPLHF
CDR3 DNA: TGTGCCAGCAGAAACGAGGGGATGGGTCGACCCCTCCACTTT

clone size: many
V gene: TRBV2
D gene: -
J gene: TRBJ2-1
CDR3 protein: CASSERDNEQFF
CDR3 DNA: TGTGCCAGCAGTGAAAGAGACAATGAGCAGTTCTTC

clone size: -
V gene: TRBV6-5
D gene: -
J gene: TRBJ1-1
CDR3 protein: CATHGNTEAFF
CDR3 DNA: TGTGCCACCCACGGGAACACTGAAGCTTTCTTT